The 23 T cell receptor beta chains below all came from one sample that was sequenced in a study of shared clonotypes between healthy human individuals. The naive CD8 subset, CD45RO-negative cells positively selected for CCR7, excluded terminally differentiated effector memory CD45RA+ cells. This table comes from immunoSEQ multiplex PCR, and its TCRdb copy is limited to in-frame clones, with some not included. The sample lists 2 million or so clones; approximately 95% were seen once. Material for sequencing was naive CD8+ T cells sorted from blood. The receptors come from a man between 18 and 29 years old in good health.

This clone was recorded only once. The same CDR3 is also encoded by other DNA sequences in this sample. V gene TRBV27 combines with J gene TRBJ1-1; perhaps TRBD1 as D (5 bases). The CDR3 covers 13 residues. Germline V gives CDR1 MNHEY, CDR2 SMNVEV (reference sequence). V dropped 3 bases and J dropped 4 bases, with 9 bases sitting between them. The CDR3 reads CASSLGGATEAFF. DNA of the CDR3: TGTGCCAGCAGTTTGGGTGGGGCCACTGAAGCTTTCTTT.

The rearrangement joins TRBV6-5 to TRBJ2-5; D is unclear. In germline, CDR1 is MNHEY, CDR2 SVGAGI. The germline V and J ends were trimmed by 4 bases and 9 bases, with 18 bases remaining between them. The CDR3 contains 14 residues. The CDR3 bases are TGTGCCAGCAGTTTCGGACCATCCGGTGGGGCCCAGTACTTC. It translates to CASSFGPSGGAQYF.

The rearrangement joins TRBV7-8 to TRBJ2-5, with D possibly matching TRBD1 (5 bases). In germline, CDR1 is SGHVS, CDR2 FQNEAQ. The CDR3 loop spans 12 amino acids. Trimming took off 10 bases at V and 0 bases at J, with 9 bases between the two ends. Here the CDR3 DNA reads TGTGCCACCCAGGACAACCAAGAGACCCAGTACTTC. Amino acids: CATQDNQETQYF.

The V call is TRBV5-6, the J call TRBJ2-1, with 8 bases that match TRBD2. CDR3 length: 16 residues. V shed 0 bases, J shed 3 bases, and the junction held 5 bases outside the gene matches. CDR1 and CDR2 from the germline V gene are SGHDT and YYEEEE. Written as DNA, the CDR3 is TGTGCCAGCAGCTTGGCGTCGCGGGGGGACTACAATGAGCAGTTCTTC. It specifies CASSLASRGDYNEQFF.

The chain combines TRBV6-1 with TRBJ2-7; no clear D gene. From germline, CDR1 is MNHNS and CDR2 SASEGT. The CDR3 is 16 residues long. With 0 bases removed from V and 5 bases from J, the gap between germline ends came to 17 bases. This CDR3 is CASSEALPIWVDEQYF. The CDR3, as DNA: TGTGCCAGCAGTGAAGCGCTTCCGATCTGGGTCGACGAGCAGTACTTC.

The V and J genes are TRBV28 and TRBJ2-2, with D uncertain. This CDR3 region has 12 residues. Germline assignment: CDR1 MDHEN and CDR2 SYDVKM. V gave up 3 bases and J gave up 7 bases, with 6 bases separating them. This CDR3 reads CASSFHLGELFF. CDR3 nucleotides: TGTGCCAGCAGTTTCCACCTCGGGGAGCTGTTTTTT.

V gene TRBV4-3 combines with J gene TRBJ2-2; a possible D gene is TRBD2 (6 bases). Per the germline V gene, CDR1 is LGHNA and CDR2 is YSLEER. The V and J ends lost 2 bases and 6 bases respectively, with 10 bases between them. The CDR3 length is 14 residues. In DNA, the CDR3 is TGCGCCAGCAGCCAACAGGAGGGCTCCGGGGAGCTGTTTTTT. Amino acids: CASSQQEGSGELFF.

The rearrangement links TRBV29-1 to TRBJ1-2; D is possibly TRBD1 (6 bases). Germline V lookup: CDR1 SQVTM, CDR2 ANQGSEA. The CDR3 loop spans 14 amino acids. V lost 6 bases and J 4 bases, leaving 18 bases between the germline ends. The DNA of the CDR3 is TGCAGCGTGGTTGGACAGCCAACTGCCTATGGCTACACCTTC. Its translation: CSVVGQPTAYGYTF.

In the case of this clone: This sample includes further DNA sequences coding for the same CDR3. The chain employs TRBV14 and TRBJ2-7, with D unclear. This CDR3 is built from 13 residues. Germline-derived CDR1 and CDR2 are SGHDN and FVKESK. V lost 1 base to trimming and J lost 3 bases, with 7 bases between them. The CDR3 loop is CASSQVGNYEQYF. In DNA, the CDR3 is TGTGCCAGCAGCCAAGTTGGGAACTACGAGCAGTACTTC.

The chain has TRBV4-1 and TRBJ1-2; 8 nucleotides line up with TRBD1. In germline, CDR1 is MGHRA, CDR2 YSYEKL. The length of the CDR3 is 14 residues. The V segment lost 0 bases and the J segment 6 bases; nucleotides outside the gene matches: 3. The CDR3, as DNA: TGCGCCAGCAGCCAAGACCGGACAGGGAATGGCTACACCTTC. It specifies CASSQDRTGNGYTF.

The chain employs TRBV28 and TRBJ2-7; 9 bases are shared with TRBD1. The CDR3 is 17 residues long. Per germline, CDR1 MDHEN and CDR2 SYDVKM. V was pared by 2 bases and J by 0 bases, with 8 bases of the junction left unmatched. The CDR3 protein is CASSLPQGTGNSYEQYF. The CDR3 DNA follows: TGTGCCAGCAGTTTACCTCAGGGGACAGGGAACTCCTACGAGCAGTACTTC.

The chain is built from TRBV10-3 and TRBJ2-5, with no clear D. Germline CDR1 and CDR2: ENHRY and SYGVKD. Trimming pared 0 bases from V and 5 bases from J, leaving 7 bases between. The length of the CDR3 is 13 residues. CDR3 in amino acids: CAISESSRETQYF. The CDR3 region has the DNA TGTGCCATCAGTGAGTCGTCAAGGGAGACCCAGTACTTC.

A word on this clone: This CDR3 is also generated by other DNA sequences in the sample. The chain has TRBV6-5 and TRBJ1-1; TRBD1 aligns across 7 bases. The CDR3 runs 14 residues. The germline gives CDR1 MNHEY, CDR2 SVGAGI. The junction had 4 bases not matched to a gene; V was cut back by 5 bases and J by 1 base. The CDR3 coding sequence is TGTGCCAGCAGTCCGACAGGGTCGAACACTGAAGCTTTCTTT. It specifies CASSPTGSNTEAFF.

J is TRBJ2-5 and V is TRBV5-4, with D possibly TRBD2 on 6 matching bases. The germline CDR1 and CDR2 sequences are SGHNT and YYREEE (reference sequence). The CDR3 runs to 14 residues. V lost 4 bases, J lost 2 bases, and 12 bases lay in between. The CDR3 reads CASSRDSLQETQYF. CDR3 nucleotides: TGTGCCAGCAGCAGGGACTCCCTACAAGAGACCCAGTACTTC.

J is TRBJ2-2 and V is TRBV5-6; the D call may be TRBD1 or TRBD2 (6 bases each). CDR1 is SGHDT, CDR2 YYEEEE, per germline. V lost 1 base and J lost 0, with 13 bases in between. CDR3 length equals 17 residues. The CDR3 DNA sequence: TGTGCCAGCAGCTTGCTGGGGGGCTTCGCGAACACCGGGGAGCTGTTTTTT. Translation gives CASSLLGGFANTGELFF.

The J gene is TRBJ2-7, the V gene TRBV5-4; D ambiguous. Trimming pared 2 bases from V and 3 bases from J, leaving 12 bases between. Germline V gives CDR1 SGHNT, CDR2 YYREEE (reference sequence). This CDR3 spans 14 amino acids. The CDR3 protein is CASSLAPELYEQYF. DNA of the CDR3: TGTGCCAGCAGCTTAGCCCCCGAACTCTACGAGCAGTACTTC.

This chain's CDR3 is CASTLYFPGLAGTGELFF. Here the CDR3 DNA reads TGTGCCAGCACCCTTTACTTCCCCGGACTAGCGGGGACTGGGGAGCTGTTTTTT. J is TRBJ2-2 and V is TRBV27, with TRBD2 matching 12 bases. This CDR3 has 18 residues. J was trimmed by 8 bases and V by 7 bases; bases with no gene match: 17. Looked up from germline, CDR1 is MNHEY and CDR2 is SMNVEV (reference sequence).

The chain combines TRBV4-3 with TRBJ2-7, with D possibly TRBD1 on 7 matching bases. Per the germline V gene, CDR1 is LGHNA and CDR2 is YSLEER. The CDR3 is 17 amino acids. Trimming shortened V by 0 bases and J by 3 bases, and 18 bases separated the two germline ends. The CDR3 region is CASSQDGEAGGYYEQYF. The CDR3 coding sequence is TGCGCCAGCAGCCAAGATGGGGAGGCAGGGGGGTACTACGAGCAGTACTTC.

For this clone: The sample holds other DNA sequences that translate to the same CDR3. This chain links TRBV7-6 with TRBJ2-2; 8 bases fit TRBD2. The germline CDR1 and CDR2 sequences are SGHVS and FNYEAQ. This CDR3 is 16 amino acids long. V lost 1 base and J lost 2; bases outside the gene matches: 3. This chain's CDR3 is CASSLEAGGNTGELFF. The CDR3 DNA reads as TGTGCCAGCAGCTTAGAGGCGGGGGGAAACACCGGGGAGCTGTTTTTT.

This chain connects TRBV6-6 to TRBJ2-5, with D unresolved. Trimming took off 6 bases at V and 1 base at J, with 12 bases between the two ends. CDR1 is MNHNY and CDR2 is SVGAGI in the germline V gene (reference sequence). This CDR3 region has 14 residues. The CDR3 reads CASRDSGFQETQYF. Here the CDR3 DNA reads TGTGCCAGCAGGGATTCAGGTTTCCAAGAGACCCAGTACTTC.

The chain employs TRBV19 and TRBJ1-1; possibly TRBD1 for D (6 bases). Germline lookup yields CDR1 LNHDA and CDR2 SQIVND (reference sequence). The CDR3 loop spans 14 amino acids. V gave up 5 bases and J gave up 5 bases, with 15 bases separating them. The CDR3 nucleotides are TGTGCCAGTAGTTCGACAGGCCAAGGGACTGAAGCTTTCTTT. Translation gives CASSSTGQGTEAFF.

This clone appeared a single time. This chain connects TRBV9 to TRBJ1-6, with D unresolved. From germline, CDR1 is SGDLS and CDR2 YYNGEE. CDR3 length equals 14 residues. Trimming pared 0 bases from V and 10 bases from J, leaving 11 bases between. CDR3 DNA: TGTGCCAGCAGCGTAGATAGTGACGGCTCACCCCTCCACTTT. Encoded protein: CASSVDSDGSPLHF.

The rearrangement links TRBV29-1 to TRBJ1-2, with a possible D match to TRBD1 (5 bases). V was cut by 6 bases and J by 0 bases, with 14 bases left in between. Germline V CDR1 and CDR2: SQVTM, ANQGSEA. This CDR3 has 14 amino acids. The CDR3 loop reads CSVRLGGTNYGYTF. In DNA, the CDR3 is TGCAGCGTCCGGTTGGGGGGAACTAACTATGGCTACACCTTC.